The 3 T cell receptor beta chains in this list originate from one sample, sequenced in a study of beta chain features in type 1 diabetes. These receptors' antigens are unknown. Study results and caveats: Patients with Type 1 diabetes showed moderately but significantly shorter TCRB CDR3s in all four CD4+ subsets.

Isolated RNA was reverse transcribed in full, so expressed TCRB transcripts were sequenced. Data came from immunoSEQ multiplex PCR; TCRdb stores just in-frame clones and leaves some out. The repertoire holds hundreds of thousands of clones, with around an eighth as singletons. The sample consisted of naive CD4+ T cells from blood. These receptors all come from a man between 18 and 35 years old with type 1 diabetes.

The table lists this clone with a few counts. V is TRBV29-1 and J is TRBJ2-1, with 10 positions matching TRBD1. The CDR3 is made up of 16 amino acids. CDR1 SQVTM and CDR2 ANQGSEA come from the germline V gene. V lost 4 bases, J lost 3 bases, and 9 bases stayed unmatched. As DNA, the CDR3 is TGCAGCGTTGCTTTGTTGGGGGACAGGGGCTACAATGAGCAGTTCTTC. The encoded protein is CSVALLGDRGYNEQFF.

A few counts support this clone. Other DNA variants within this sample encode the same CDR3. The V call is TRBV5-1, the J call TRBJ1-5; D gene unclear. The ends were cut back, 0 bases at V and 2 bases at J, with 6 bases in the middle. CDR1 is SGHRS and CDR2 is YFSETQ in the germline V gene. CDR3 size: 14 residues. CDR3: CASSLEGRNQPQHF. The CDR3 nucleotides are TGCGCCAGCAGCTTGGAGGGCCGCAATCAGCCCCAGCATTTT.

This clone has only a few counts. V usage is TRBV11-3 and J usage is TRBJ2-2; possible D gene TRBD1, 6 bases. Germline V CDR1 and CDR2: SGHNT, YENEEA. Trimming shortened V by 1 base and J by 4 bases, and 10 bases separated the two germline ends. CDR3 length: 15 amino acids. The CDR3 bases are TGTGCCAGCAGCTTAGGTCTGGGGGCCACCGGGGAGCTGTTTTTT. It specifies CASSLGLGATGELFF. Full variable domain (missing parts from reference TRBV11-3 and TRBJ2-2): EAGVVQSPRYKIIEKKQPVAFWCNPISGHNTLYWYLQNLGQGPELLIRYENEEAVDDSQLPKDRFSAERLKGVDSTLKIQPAELGDSAVYLCASSLGLGATGELFFGEGSRLTVL.